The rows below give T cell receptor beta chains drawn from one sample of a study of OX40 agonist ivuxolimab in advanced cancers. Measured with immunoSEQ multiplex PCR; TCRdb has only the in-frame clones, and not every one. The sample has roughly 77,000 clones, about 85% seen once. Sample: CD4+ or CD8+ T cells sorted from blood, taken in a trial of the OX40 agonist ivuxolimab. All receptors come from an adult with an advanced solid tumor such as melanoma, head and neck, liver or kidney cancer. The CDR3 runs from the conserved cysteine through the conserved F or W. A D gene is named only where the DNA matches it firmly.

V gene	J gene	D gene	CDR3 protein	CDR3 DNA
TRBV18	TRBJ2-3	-	CASSPPSRSDTQYF	TGTGCCAGCTCACCACCCAGCAGGAGCGATACGCAGTATTTT
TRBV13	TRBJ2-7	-	CASSKRSYEQYF	TGTGCCAGCAGCAAAAGGTCCTACGAGCAGTACTTC
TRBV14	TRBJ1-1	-	CASSQVGTHGEGSEAFF	TGTGCCAGCAGCCAAGTCGGGACACATGGGGAAGGGAGTGAAGCTTTCTTT